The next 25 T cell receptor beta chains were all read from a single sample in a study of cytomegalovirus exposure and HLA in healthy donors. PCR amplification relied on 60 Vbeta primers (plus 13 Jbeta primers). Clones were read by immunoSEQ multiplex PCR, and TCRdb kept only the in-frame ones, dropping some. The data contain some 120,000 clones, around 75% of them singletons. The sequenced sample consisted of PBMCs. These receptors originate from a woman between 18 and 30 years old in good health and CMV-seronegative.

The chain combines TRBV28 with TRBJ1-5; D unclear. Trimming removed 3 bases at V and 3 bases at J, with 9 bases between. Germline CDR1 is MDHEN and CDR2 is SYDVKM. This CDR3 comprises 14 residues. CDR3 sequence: CASSFEDYNQPQHF. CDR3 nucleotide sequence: TGTGCCAGCAGTTTCGAGGACTACAATCAGCCCCAGCATTTT.

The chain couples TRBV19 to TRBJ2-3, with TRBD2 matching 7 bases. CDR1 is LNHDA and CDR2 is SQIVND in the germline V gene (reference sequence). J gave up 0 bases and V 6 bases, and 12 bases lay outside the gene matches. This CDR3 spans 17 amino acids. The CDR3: CASRLGSGVASTDTQYF. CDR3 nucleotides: TGTGCCAGTAGATTGGGGAGCGGGGTCGCTAGCACAGATACGCAGTATTTT.

The CDR3 DNA reads as TGTGCCAGCAGTGAACACGGGGGGGCTAACACTGAAGCTTTCTTT. This translates into CASSEHGGANTEAFF. This chain connects TRBV2 to TRBJ1-1; possibly TRBD1 for D (6 bases). Germline loops: CDR1 SNHLY, CDR2 FYNNEI. The CDR3 sequence is 15 residues long. Trimming pared 2 bases from V and 2 bases from J, leaving 12 bases between. Together with reference TRBV2 and TRBJ1-1, the CDR3 gives the full variable domain: EPEVTQTPSHQVTQMGQEVILRCVPISNHLYFYWYRQILGQKVEFLVSFYNNEISEKSEIFDDQFSVERPDGSNFTLKIRSTKLEDSAMYFCASSEHGGANTEAFFGQGTRLTVV.

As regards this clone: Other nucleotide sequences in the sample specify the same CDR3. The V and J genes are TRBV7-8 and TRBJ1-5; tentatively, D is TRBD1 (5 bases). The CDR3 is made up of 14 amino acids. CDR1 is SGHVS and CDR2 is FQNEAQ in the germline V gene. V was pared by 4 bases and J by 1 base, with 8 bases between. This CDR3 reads CASSSRVSNQPQHF. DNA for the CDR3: TGTGCCAGCAGCTCCAGGGTGAGCAATCAGCCCCAGCATTTT. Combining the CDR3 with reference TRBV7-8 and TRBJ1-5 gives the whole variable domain GAGVSQSPRYKVAKRGQDVALRCDPISGHVSLFWYQQALGQGPEFLTYFQNEAQLDKSGLPSDRFFAERPEGSVSTLKIQRTQQEDSAVYLCASSSRVSNQPQHFGDGTRLSIL.

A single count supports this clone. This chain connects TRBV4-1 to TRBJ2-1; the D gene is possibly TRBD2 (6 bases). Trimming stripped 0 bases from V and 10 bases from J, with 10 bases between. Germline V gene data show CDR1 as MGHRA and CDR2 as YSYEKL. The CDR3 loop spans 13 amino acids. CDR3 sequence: CASSQETSGEQFF. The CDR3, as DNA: TGCGCCAGCAGCCAAGAGACGAGCGGGGAGCAGTTCTTC.

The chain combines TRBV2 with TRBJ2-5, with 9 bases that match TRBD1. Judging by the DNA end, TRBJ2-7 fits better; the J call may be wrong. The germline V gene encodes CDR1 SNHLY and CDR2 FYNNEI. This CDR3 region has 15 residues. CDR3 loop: CASRTGQGPGYEQYF. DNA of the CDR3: TGTGCCAGCAGGACCGGACAGGGGCCGGGGTACGAGCAGTACTTC.

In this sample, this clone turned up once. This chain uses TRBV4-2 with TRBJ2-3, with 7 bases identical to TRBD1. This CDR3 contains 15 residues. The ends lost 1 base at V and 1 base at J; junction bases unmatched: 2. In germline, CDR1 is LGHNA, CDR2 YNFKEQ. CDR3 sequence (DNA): TGTGCCAGCAGCCAAGTTGGGACAGGCACAGATACGCAGTATTTT. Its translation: CASSQVGTGTDTQYF.

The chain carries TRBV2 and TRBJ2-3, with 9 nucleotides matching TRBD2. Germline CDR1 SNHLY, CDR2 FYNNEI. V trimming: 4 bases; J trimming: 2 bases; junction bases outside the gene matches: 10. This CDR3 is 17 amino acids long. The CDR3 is CASSASAGGPDTDTQYF. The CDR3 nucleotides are TGTGCCAGCAGTGCGAGCGCGGGGGGGCCGGACACAGATACGCAGTATTTT. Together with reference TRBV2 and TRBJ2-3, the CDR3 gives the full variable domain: EPEVTQTPSHQVTQMGQEVILRCVPISNHLYFYWYRQILGQKVEFLVSFYNNEISEKSEIFDDQFSVERPDGSNFTLKIRSTKLEDSAMYFCASSASAGGPDTDTQYFGPGTRLTVL.

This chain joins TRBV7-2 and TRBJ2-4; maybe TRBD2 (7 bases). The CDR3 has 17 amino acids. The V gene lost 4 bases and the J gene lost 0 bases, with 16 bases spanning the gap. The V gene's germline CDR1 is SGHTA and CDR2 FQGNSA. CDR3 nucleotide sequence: TGTGCCAGCAGCTCCCACGGGGGGCTTCTAGCCAAAAACATTCAGTACTTC. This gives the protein CASSSHGGLLAKNIQYF.

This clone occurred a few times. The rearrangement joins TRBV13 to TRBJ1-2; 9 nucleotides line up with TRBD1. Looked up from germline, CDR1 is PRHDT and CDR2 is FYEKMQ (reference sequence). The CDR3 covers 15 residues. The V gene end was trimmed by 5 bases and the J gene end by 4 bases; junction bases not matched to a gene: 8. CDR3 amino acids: CASSQTQGASYGYTF. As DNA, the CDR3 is TGTGCCAGCAGCCAGACACAGGGGGCAAGCTATGGCTACACCTTC.

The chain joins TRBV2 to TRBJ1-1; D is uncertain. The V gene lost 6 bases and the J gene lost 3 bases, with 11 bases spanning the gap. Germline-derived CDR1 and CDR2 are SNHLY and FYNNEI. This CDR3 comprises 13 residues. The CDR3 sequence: CASSLGVYTEAFF. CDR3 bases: TGTGCCAGCAGCCTCGGGGTTTACACTGAAGCTTTCTTT.

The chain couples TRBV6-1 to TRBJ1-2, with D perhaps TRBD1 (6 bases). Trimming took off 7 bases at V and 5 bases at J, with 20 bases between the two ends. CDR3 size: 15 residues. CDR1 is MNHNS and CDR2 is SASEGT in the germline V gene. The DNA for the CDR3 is TGTGCCAGCACCACCCCAGGGGAGGGGCTATATGGCTACACCTTC. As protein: CASTTPGEGLYGYTF.

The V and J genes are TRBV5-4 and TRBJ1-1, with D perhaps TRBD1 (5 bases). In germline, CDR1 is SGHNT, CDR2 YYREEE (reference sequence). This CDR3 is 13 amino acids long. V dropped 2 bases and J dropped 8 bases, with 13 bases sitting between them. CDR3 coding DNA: TGTGCCAGCAGCTTAAGGACAAGGCAAGAAGCTTTCTTT. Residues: CASSLRTRQEAFF.

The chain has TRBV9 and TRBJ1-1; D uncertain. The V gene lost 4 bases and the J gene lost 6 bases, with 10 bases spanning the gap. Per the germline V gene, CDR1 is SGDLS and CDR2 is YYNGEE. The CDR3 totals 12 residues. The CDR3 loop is CASSPGSPEAFF. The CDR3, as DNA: TGTGCCAGCAGCCCCGGGTCCCCTGAAGCTTTCTTT.

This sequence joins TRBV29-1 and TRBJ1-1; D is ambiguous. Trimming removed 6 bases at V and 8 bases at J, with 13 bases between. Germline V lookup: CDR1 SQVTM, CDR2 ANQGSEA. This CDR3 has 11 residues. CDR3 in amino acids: CSVEFGPEAFF. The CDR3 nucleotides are TGCAGCGTCGAGTTCGGTCCAGAAGCTTTCTTT. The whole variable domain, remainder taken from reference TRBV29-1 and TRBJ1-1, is SAVISQKPSRDICQRGTSLTIQCQVDSQVTMMFWYRQQPGQSLTLIATANQGSEATYESGFVIDKFPISRPNLTFSTLTVSNMSPEDSSIYLCSVEFGPEAFFGQGTRLTVV.

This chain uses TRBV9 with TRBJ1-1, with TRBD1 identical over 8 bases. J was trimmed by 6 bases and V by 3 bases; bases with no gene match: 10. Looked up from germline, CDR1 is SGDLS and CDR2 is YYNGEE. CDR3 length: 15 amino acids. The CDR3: CASSALQGGLAEAFF. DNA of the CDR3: TGTGCCAGCAGCGCATTACAGGGGGGGCTCGCTGAAGCTTTCTTT.

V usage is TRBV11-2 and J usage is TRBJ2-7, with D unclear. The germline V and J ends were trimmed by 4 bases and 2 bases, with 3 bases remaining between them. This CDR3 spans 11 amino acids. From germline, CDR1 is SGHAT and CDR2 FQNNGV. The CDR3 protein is CASSYTYEQYF. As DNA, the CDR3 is TGTGCCAGCAGCTATACCTACGAGCAGTACTTC.

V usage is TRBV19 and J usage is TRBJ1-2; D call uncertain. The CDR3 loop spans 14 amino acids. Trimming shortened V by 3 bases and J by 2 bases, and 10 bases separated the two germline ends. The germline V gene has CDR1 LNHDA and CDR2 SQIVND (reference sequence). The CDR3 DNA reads TGTGCCAGTAGTATTCCAGGCTTGAACTATGGCTACACCTTC. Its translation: CASSIPGLNYGYTF.

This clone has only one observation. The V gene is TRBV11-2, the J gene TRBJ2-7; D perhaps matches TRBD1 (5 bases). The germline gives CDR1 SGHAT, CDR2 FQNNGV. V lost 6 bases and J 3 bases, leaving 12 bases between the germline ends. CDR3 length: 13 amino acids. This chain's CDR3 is CASRPTTDYEQYF. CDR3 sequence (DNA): TGTGCCAGCAGGCCTACGACAGACTACGAGCAGTACTTC. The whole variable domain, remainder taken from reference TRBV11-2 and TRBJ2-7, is EAGVAQSPRYKIIEKRQSVAFWCNPISGHATLYWYQQILGQGPKLLIQFQNNGVVDDSQLPKDRFSAERLKGVDSTLKIQPAKLEDSAVYLCASRPTTDYEQYFGPGTRLTVT.

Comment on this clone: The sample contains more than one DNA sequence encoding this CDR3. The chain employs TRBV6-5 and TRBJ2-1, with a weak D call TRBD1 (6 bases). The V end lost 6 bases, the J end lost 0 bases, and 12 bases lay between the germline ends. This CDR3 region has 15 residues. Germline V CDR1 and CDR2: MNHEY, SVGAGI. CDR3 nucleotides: TGTGCCAGCAGCCACAGGGACACCTCCTACAATGAGCAGTTCTTC. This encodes CASSHRDTSYNEQFF.

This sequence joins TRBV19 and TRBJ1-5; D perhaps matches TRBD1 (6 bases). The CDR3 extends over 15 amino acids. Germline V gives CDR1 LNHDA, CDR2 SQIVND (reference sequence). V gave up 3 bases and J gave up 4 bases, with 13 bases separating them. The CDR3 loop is CASSMGVQGNQPQHF. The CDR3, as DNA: TGTGCCAGTAGTATGGGGGTCCAGGGGAATCAGCCCCAGCATTTT.

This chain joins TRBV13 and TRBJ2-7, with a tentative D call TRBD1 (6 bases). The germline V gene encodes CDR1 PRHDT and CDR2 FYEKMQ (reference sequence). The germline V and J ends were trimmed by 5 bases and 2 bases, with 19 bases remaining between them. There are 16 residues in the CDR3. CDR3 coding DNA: TGTGCCAGCAGCACCAGGACAGATCTCCACCCCTACGAGCAGTACTTC. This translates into CASSTRTDLHPYEQYF.

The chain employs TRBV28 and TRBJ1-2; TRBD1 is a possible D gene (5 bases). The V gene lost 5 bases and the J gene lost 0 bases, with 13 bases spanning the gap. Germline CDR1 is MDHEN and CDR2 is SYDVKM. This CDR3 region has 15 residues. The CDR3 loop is CASSLGRTTNYGYTF. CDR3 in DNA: TGTGCCAGCAGTCTGGGGCGGACAACTAACTATGGCTACACCTTC.

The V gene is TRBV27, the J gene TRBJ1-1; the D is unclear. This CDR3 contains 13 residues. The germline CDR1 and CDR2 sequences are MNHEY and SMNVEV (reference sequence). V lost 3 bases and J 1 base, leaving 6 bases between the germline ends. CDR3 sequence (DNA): TGTGCCAGCAGTTTGGCCAGGAACACTGAAGCTTTCTTT. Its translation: CASSLARNTEAFF.

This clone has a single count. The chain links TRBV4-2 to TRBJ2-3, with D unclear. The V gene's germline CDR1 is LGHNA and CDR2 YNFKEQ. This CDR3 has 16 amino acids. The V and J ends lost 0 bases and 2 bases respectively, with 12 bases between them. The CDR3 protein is CASSQENTGFTDTQYF. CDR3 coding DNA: TGTGCCAGCAGCCAAGAAAACACGGGTTTCACAGATACGCAGTATTTT.